This TCR beta chain was observed in a study of human T cells and chemical hapten exposure. Time point specified: patch test 2, 6 weeks after DPC sensitization. Sample treatment: therapeutic diphenylcyclopropenone sensitization with weekly scalp DPC. Blood, whole and unfractionated, served as the source for total RNA extraction. TCRdb ran MiXCR on the RACE reads and lists one entry per CDR3 protein. The table has roughly 40,000 distinct CDR3 sequences, approximately 9.5% seen once. V gave up 0 bases and J gave up 2 bases; unmatched junction bases: 0. In germline, CDR1 is MNHEY, CDR2 SMNVEV (reference sequence). This CDR3 region has 14 residues.

The chain joins TRBV27 to TRBJ1-2; TRBD1 aligns across 7 bases. This sequence originates from a woman in her 30s with alopecia areata. Some clones in this sample may be carry-over from other donors' samples. The sample here was whole blood, taken in connection with sensitization to the hapten diphenylcyclopropenone (DPC). For the CDR3, the DNA is TGTGCCAGCAGTTTATCACAGGGGAACTATGGCTACACCTTC. Protein: CASSLSQGNYGYTF.